This TCR beta chain was documented in a study of shared clonotypes between healthy human individuals. Study-wide points: Exclusively blood specimens were collected; tissue repertoires likely differ. Sequencing depth was predicted to influence how clonotypes are shared among donors.

Trimming took 8 bases from V and 0 from J, leaving 12 bases between them. The germline V gene encodes CDR1 SNHLY and CDR2 FYNNEI. The CDR3 covers 14 residues. Only CD45RO-negative cells positively selected for CCR7 counted as naive CD8 cells, so terminally differentiated effector memory CD45RA+ cells were excluded. Repertoires were generated with immunoSEQ multiplex PCR, while TCRdb's copy carries only in-frame clones and drops some. This sample has approximately 1.9 million clones; roughly 93% occur once, and the top ten carry 1.5% to 2%. On this clone: Antigen unknown.

V gene TRBV2 combines with J gene TRBJ2-3; tentatively, D is TRBD2 (6 bases). This clonotype was sampled from a man aged 18 to 30 in good health. Some clones in this sample may be carry-over from other donors' samples. Sequencing used naive CD8+ T cells from PBMCs. The CDR3 sequence is CASRSGRSTDTQYF. The CDR3 DNA sequence: TGTGCCAGCCGGAGTGGGAGGAGCACAGATACGCAGTATTTT. The complete variable domain, with remaining parts taken from reference TRBV2 and TRBJ2-3, reads EPEVTQTPSHQVTQMGQEVILRCVPISNHLYFYWYRQILGQKVEFLVSFYNNEISEKSEIFDDQFSVERPDGSNFTLKIRSTKLEDSAMYFCASRSGRSTDTQYFGPGTRLTVL.